Listed below are T cell receptor beta chains from one sample, sequenced in a study of shared clonotypes between healthy human individuals. TCRdb's table, derived via immunoSEQ multiplex PCR, lists solely in-frame clones and lacks some. The repertoire holds roughly 510,000 clones, with over 75% as singletons. Sequenced sample: PBMCs. These receptors all come from a woman between 40 and 55 years old in good health. Some clones in this sample may be carry-over from other donors' samples. Both conserved end residues are part of each CDR3. The order of the fields is J gene, clone size, CDR3 length, V gene, D gene, CDR3 DNA, CDR3 protein. D genes are given only for firm matches. Some rows mark clone size as missing; the rest say once, few, many or name a class of expanded clone.

j_call: TRBJ1-2; clone_size: .; cdr3_length: 18; v_call: TRBV6-4; d_call: TRBD1; cdr3_nt: TGTGCCAGCAGTGACGCCCCGGGACAGGGGGCGGGACGCTATGGCTACACCTTC; cdr3_aa: CASSDAPGQGAGRYGYTF
j_call: TRBJ2-7; clone_size: .; cdr3_length: 15; v_call: TRBV15; d_call: TRBD2; cdr3_nt: TGTGCCACCAGCAGAGTAGGGACTAGCGGTCACGAGCAGTACTTC; cdr3_aa: CATSRVGTSGHEQYF
j_call: TRBJ1-3; clone_size: .; cdr3_length: 14; v_call: TRBV29-1; d_call: TRBD1; cdr3_nt: TGCAGCGTACAACAGGGGGCAGGCGGAAACACCATATATTTT; cdr3_aa: CSVQQGAGGNTIYF
j_call: TRBJ2-5; clone_size: .; cdr3_length: 15; v_call: TRBV19; d_call: TRBD2; cdr3_nt: TGTGCCAGTAGTATTAGCGGGATATTCCAAGAGACCCAGTACTTC; cdr3_aa: CASSISGIFQETQYF
j_call: TRBJ2-5; clone_size: once; cdr3_length: 15; v_call: TRBV7-2; d_call: .; cdr3_nt: TGTGCCAGCAGCTCCCAAACAGGGACGGGAGAGACCCAGTACTTC; cdr3_aa: CASSSQTGTGETQYF
j_call: TRBJ2-3; clone_size: .; cdr3_length: 14; v_call: TRBV5-5; d_call: .; cdr3_nt: TGTGCCAGCAGCTTGAGGGCAGCCACAGATACGCAGTATTTT; cdr3_aa: CASSLRAATDTQYF
j_call: TRBJ1-2; clone_size: .; cdr3_length: 14; v_call: TRBV5-1; d_call: TRBD1; cdr3_nt: TGCGCCAGCAGCTTCCAACAGGGGATCTATGGCTACACCTTC; cdr3_aa: CASSFQQGIYGYTF
j_call: TRBJ1-3; clone_size: few; cdr3_length: 12; v_call: TRBV19; d_call: .; cdr3_nt: TGTGCCAGTAACTTCCTTGGAAACACCATATATTTT; cdr3_aa: CASNFLGNTIYF
j_call: TRBJ2-2; clone_size: .; cdr3_length: 16; v_call: TRBV19; d_call: TRBD2; cdr3_nt: TGTGCCAGTAGTACCCTAGCGGGAACAAACACCGGGGAGCTGTTTTTT; cdr3_aa: CASSTLAGTNTGELFF
j_call: TRBJ2-1; clone_size: once; cdr3_length: 14; v_call: TRBV19; d_call: .; cdr3_nt: TGTGCCAGTATGAGCCCGGACAGTTACAATGAGCAGTTCTTC; cdr3_aa: CASMSPDSYNEQFF
j_call: TRBJ1-1; clone_size: few; cdr3_length: 13; v_call: TRBV9; d_call: .; cdr3_nt: TGTGCCAGCAGCCTTGGACCCGACACTGAAGCTTTCTTT; cdr3_aa: CASSLGPDTEAFF
j_call: TRBJ2-1; clone_size: once; cdr3_length: 12; v_call: TRBV25-1; d_call: .; cdr3_nt: TGTGCCAGCAGTGTTCGGTTCGATGAGCAGTTCTTC; cdr3_aa: CASSVRFDEQFF
j_call: TRBJ1-5; clone_size: .; cdr3_length: 13; v_call: TRBV11-2; d_call: .; cdr3_nt: TGTGCCAGCAGCTTAGATCGAGAGGTGGTCCAACATTTT; cdr3_aa: CASSLDREVVQHF
j_call: TRBJ1-2; clone_size: .; cdr3_length: 13; v_call: TRBV2; d_call: TRBD1; cdr3_nt: TGTGCCAGCAGCGTGACAGGGTTTAATGGCTACACCTTC; cdr3_aa: CASSVTGFNGYTF
j_call: TRBJ2-7; clone_size: .; cdr3_length: 14; v_call: TRBV7-9; d_call: TRBD1; cdr3_nt: TGTGCCAGCAGCGTCCGGGACAGCCCCTACGAGCAGTACTTC; cdr3_aa: CASSVRDSPYEQYF
j_call: TRBJ1-5; clone_size: .; cdr3_length: 15; v_call: TRBV2; d_call: .; cdr3_nt: TGTGCCAGCAGTCCCCGGGCTGAACCTTTAGGGCCCCAGCATTTT; cdr3_aa: CASSPRAEPLGPQHF
j_call: TRBJ1-2; clone_size: .; cdr3_length: 15; v_call: TRBV5-5; d_call: TRBD1; cdr3_nt: TGTGCCAGCAGCTTGGGATTCACAGGGGATTCTGGCTACACCTTC; cdr3_aa: CASSLGFTGDSGYTF
j_call: TRBJ2-3; clone_size: once; cdr3_length: 13; v_call: TRBV30; d_call: .; cdr3_nt: TGTGCCTGGATAGCAGAAAGCACAGATACGCAGTATTTT; cdr3_aa: CAWIAESTDTQYF
j_call: TRBJ1-5; clone_size: .; cdr3_length: 13; v_call: TRBV29-1; d_call: .; cdr3_nt: TGCAGCGTTGGACAGTTCGTCAATCAGCCCCAGCATTTT; cdr3_aa: CSVGQFVNQPQHF
j_call: TRBJ1-2; clone_size: .; cdr3_length: 15; v_call: TRBV15; d_call: .; cdr3_nt: TGTGCCACCAGCAGACGGGGCAGAGATAGCTATGGCTACACCTTC; cdr3_aa: CATSRRGRDSYGYTF
j_call: TRBJ2-1; clone_size: .; cdr3_length: 18; v_call: TRBV23-1; d_call: TRBD2; cdr3_nt: TGCGCCAGCAGTCAATCGGGTCTAGCGGGAGGGTGGTACAATGAGCAGTTCTTC; cdr3_aa: CASSQSGLAGGWYNEQFF
j_call: TRBJ1-1; clone_size: .; cdr3_length: 12; v_call: TRBV30; d_call: .; cdr3_nt: TGTGTCTGGAAGCCCCGGAACACTGAAGCTTTCTTT; cdr3_aa: CVWKPRNTEAFF
j_call: TRBJ1-1; clone_size: .; cdr3_length: 13; v_call: TRBV5-1; d_call: .; cdr3_nt: TGCGCCAGCAGCTGGCAGCAGAACACTGAAGCTTTCTTT; cdr3_aa: CASSWQQNTEAFF
j_call: TRBJ2-3; clone_size: .; cdr3_length: 13; v_call: TRBV27; d_call: TRBD2; cdr3_nt: TGTGCCAGCAGGGCTAGCGGGATAGATACGCAGTATTTT; cdr3_aa: CASRASGIDTQYF
j_call: TRBJ1-2; clone_size: .; cdr3_length: 19; v_call: TRBV4-3; d_call: .; cdr3_nt: TGCGCCAGCAGCCAAGAGTTCTTCCCACGGGGATCAGTTCGCTATGGCTACACCTTC; cdr3_aa: CASSQEFFPRGSVRYGYTF
j_call: TRBJ2-1; clone_size: .; cdr3_length: 15; v_call: TRBV6-5; d_call: .; cdr3_nt: TGTGCCAGCAGAACAGGGCTGGGGTCCTACAATGAGCAGTTCTTC; cdr3_aa: CASRTGLGSYNEQFF
j_call: TRBJ2-2; clone_size: .; cdr3_length: 13; v_call: TRBV5-4; d_call: .; cdr3_nt: TGTGCCAGCAGCTTCCAGAACACCGGGGAGCTGTTTTTT; cdr3_aa: CASSFQNTGELFF
j_call: TRBJ2-1; clone_size: .; cdr3_length: 15; v_call: TRBV11-2; d_call: TRBD2; cdr3_nt: TGTGCCAGCACCTCCGGGACTAGCGCATACAATGAGCAGTTCTTC; cdr3_aa: CASTSGTSAYNEQFF
j_call: TRBJ2-3; clone_size: .; cdr3_length: 13; v_call: TRBV10-3; d_call: .; cdr3_nt: TGTGCCATCAGTGAAACGGGACCAGATACGCAGTATTTT; cdr3_aa: CAISETGPDTQYF
j_call: TRBJ1-1; clone_size: .; cdr3_length: 14; v_call: TRBV5-1; d_call: .; cdr3_nt: TGCGCCAGCAGCTTCGCATCCAAGAACACTGAAGCTTTCTTT; cdr3_aa: CASSFASKNTEAFF
j_call: TRBJ2-7; clone_size: .; cdr3_length: 14; v_call: TRBV19; d_call: .; cdr3_nt: TGTGCCAGTAGTATAATAGGCAGCTCCTACGAGCAGTACTTC; cdr3_aa: CASSIIGSSYEQYF
j_call: TRBJ2-3; clone_size: .; cdr3_length: 15; v_call: TRBV5-1; d_call: .; cdr3_nt: TGCGCCAGCAGCTTGGGACAGGCTGTCACAGATACGCAGTATTTT; cdr3_aa: CASSLGQAVTDTQYF
j_call: TRBJ1-1; clone_size: .; cdr3_length: 14; v_call: TRBV30; d_call: .; cdr3_nt: TGTGCCTGGACCCTGGGGGGGGTGAACACTGAAGCTTTCTTT; cdr3_aa: CAWTLGGVNTEAFF
j_call: TRBJ2-4; clone_size: once; cdr3_length: 14; v_call: TRBV29-1; d_call: .; cdr3_nt: TGCAGCGTTGTCCTGTCTCTGGCCAAAAACATTCAGTACTTC; cdr3_aa: CSVVLSLAKNIQYF
j_call: TRBJ2-7; clone_size: .; cdr3_length: 14; v_call: TRBV6-6; d_call: TRBD1; cdr3_nt: TGTGCCAGCAGTAAGGGACAGGGACCGTACGAGCAGTACTTC; cdr3_aa: CASSKGQGPYEQYF
j_call: TRBJ2-3; clone_size: .; cdr3_length: 14; v_call: TRBV13; d_call: .; cdr3_nt: TGTGCCAGCAGCTTGGGGAGTGGGATGAATACGCAGTATTTT; cdr3_aa: CASSLGSGMNTQYF
j_call: TRBJ2-7; clone_size: .; cdr3_length: 16; v_call: TRBV30; d_call: .; cdr3_nt: TGTGCCTGGAGTGTACTCTACCGGGACACGTCTTGCGAGCAGTACTTC; cdr3_aa: CAWSVLYRDTSCEQYF
j_call: TRBJ2-1; clone_size: .; cdr3_length: 15; v_call: TRBV4-1; d_call: .; cdr3_nt: TGCGCCAGCAGCCAAGTTATTCTAGCAGCGGGTGAGCAGTTCTTC; cdr3_aa: CASSQVILAAGEQFF
j_call: TRBJ2-3; clone_size: .; cdr3_length: 14; v_call: TRBV7-9; d_call: TRBD2; cdr3_nt: TGTGCCAGCAGCTTCGGCGGGGGGGGAGATACGCAGTATTTT; cdr3_aa: CASSFGGGGDTQYF
j_call: TRBJ2-2; clone_size: .; cdr3_length: 16; v_call: TRBV12-2; d_call: .; cdr3_nt: TGTGCAAGTCGCTTAGCTTGGCAGGGGGACACCGGGGAGCTGTTTTTT; cdr3_aa: CASRLAWQGDTGELFF
j_call: TRBJ2-3; clone_size: .; cdr3_length: 18; v_call: TRBV7-9; d_call: TRBD2; cdr3_nt: TGTGCCAGCAGCCCTCGGGGGACGAGCGGGGGGTACACAGATACGCAGTATTTT; cdr3_aa: CASSPRGTSGGYTDTQYF
j_call: TRBJ2-3; clone_size: .; cdr3_length: 13; v_call: TRBV29-1; d_call: .; cdr3_nt: TGCAGCGTTGTGGCAGGGCCCACAGATACGCAGTATTTT; cdr3_aa: CSVVAGPTDTQYF
j_call: TRBJ2-7; clone_size: few; cdr3_length: 14; v_call: TRBV7-2; d_call: .; cdr3_nt: TGTGCCAGCAGCCCCCTGGGGGGGCAGGCCGAGCAGTACTTC; cdr3_aa: CASSPLGGQAEQYF
j_call: TRBJ1-1; clone_size: .; cdr3_length: 14; v_call: TRBV7-8; d_call: .; cdr3_nt: TGTGCCAGCATTCGTTGGGGGCTGGACACTGAAGCTTTCTTT; cdr3_aa: CASIRWGLDTEAFF
j_call: TRBJ2-5; clone_size: few; cdr3_length: 12; v_call: TRBV11-1; d_call: TRBD2; cdr3_nt: TGTGCCAGCAGCCCAGATCGGGAGGCCCAGTACTTC; cdr3_aa: CASSPDREAQYF
j_call: TRBJ2-5; clone_size: once; cdr3_length: 13; v_call: TRBV2; d_call: .; cdr3_nt: TGTGCCAGCAATCCTCGGGGGCGGATGTCCCAGTACTTC; cdr3_aa: CASNPRGRMSQYF
j_call: TRBJ1-2; clone_size: .; cdr3_length: 14; v_call: TRBV25-1; d_call: .; cdr3_nt: TGTGCCAGCAGTGAACCCCACCGGGTCTATGGCTACACCTTC; cdr3_aa: CASSEPHRVYGYTF